This T cell receptor (beta chain) comes out of a study of OX40 agonist ivuxolimab in advanced cancers. Study overall: Treatment of patients was with ivuxolimab, an agonistic anti-OX40 (CD134) antibody. Administration of intravenous ivuxolimab to patients occurred every 2 weeks at 0.01 to 10 mg/kg. The dose-escalation cohort was about 83% male, with a mean age of around 60 years, ranging roughly 23 to 85.

With V trimmed by 4 bases and J by 7 bases, 10 bases remained unmatched. CDR3 size: 15 residues. CDR1 and CDR2 (germline): SGHRS, YFSETQ. Clones were sequenced by immunoSEQ multiplex PCR, and TCRdb holds only the in-frame ones, with some missing. The sample has some 79,000 clones; 80% to 90% are singletons. This sequence originates from an adult with an advanced solid tumor such as melanoma, head and neck, liver or kidney cancer. The chain combines TRBV5-1 with TRBJ1-2, with TRBD1 matching over 10 bases. Here the sequenced sample was CD4+ or CD8+ T cells sorted from blood, taken in a trial of the OX40 agonist ivuxolimab. Here the CDR3 reads CASSTIGTGAGGYTF. CDR3 nucleotides: TGCGCCAGCAGCACTATCGGGACAGGGGCCGGTGGCTACACCTTC.